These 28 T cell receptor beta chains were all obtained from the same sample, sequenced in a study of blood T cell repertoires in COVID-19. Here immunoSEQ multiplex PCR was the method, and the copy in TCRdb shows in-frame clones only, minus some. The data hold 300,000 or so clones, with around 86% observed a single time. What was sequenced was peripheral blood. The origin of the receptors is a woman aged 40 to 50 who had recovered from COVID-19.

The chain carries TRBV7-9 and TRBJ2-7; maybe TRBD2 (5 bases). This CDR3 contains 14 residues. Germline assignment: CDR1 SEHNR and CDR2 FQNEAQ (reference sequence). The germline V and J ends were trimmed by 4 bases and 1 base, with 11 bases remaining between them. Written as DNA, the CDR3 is TGTGCCAGCAGCTCAGGCGGGTCTTCCTACGAGCAGTACTTC. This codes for CASSSGGSSYEQYF. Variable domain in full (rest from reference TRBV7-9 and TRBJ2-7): DTGVSQNPRHKITKRGQNVTFRCDPISEHNRLYWYRQTLGQGPEFLTYFQNEAQLEKSRLLSDRFSAERPKGSFSTLEIQRTEQGDSAMYLCASSSGGSSYEQYFGPGTRLTVT.

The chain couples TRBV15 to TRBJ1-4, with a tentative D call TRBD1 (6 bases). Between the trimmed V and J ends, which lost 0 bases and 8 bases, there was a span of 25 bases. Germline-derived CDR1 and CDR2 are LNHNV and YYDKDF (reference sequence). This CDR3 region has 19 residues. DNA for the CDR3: TGTGCCACCAGCAGAGACCTTTGGGGGGGGGCGAGGTGGAACGAAAAACTGTTTTTT. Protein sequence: CATSRDLWGGARWNEKLFF.

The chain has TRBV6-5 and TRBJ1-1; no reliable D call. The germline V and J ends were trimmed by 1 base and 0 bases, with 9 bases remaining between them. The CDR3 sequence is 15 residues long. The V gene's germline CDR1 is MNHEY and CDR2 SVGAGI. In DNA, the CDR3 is TGTGCCAGCAGTTACTATCGGACTATGAACACTGAAGCTTTCTTT. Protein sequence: CASSYYRTMNTEAFF.

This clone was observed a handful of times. CDR3 region: CASSLEFVDTIYF. In DNA, the CDR3 is TGTGCCAGCAGCTTAGAATTCGTCGACACCATATATTTT. This chain joins TRBV7-2 and TRBJ1-3; D is unresolved. This CDR3 contains 13 residues. Looked up from germline, CDR1 is SGHTA and CDR2 is FQGNSA. Deletions cut 1 base from V and 8 bases from J, with 9 bases between. The full variable domain, its missing parts supplied by reference TRBV7-2 and TRBJ1-3, is GAGVSQSPSNKVTEKGKDVELRCDPISGHTALYWYRQSLGQGLEFLIYFQGNSAPDKSGLPSDRFSAERTGGSVSTLTIQRTQQEDSAVYLCASSLEFVDTIYFGEGSWLTVV.

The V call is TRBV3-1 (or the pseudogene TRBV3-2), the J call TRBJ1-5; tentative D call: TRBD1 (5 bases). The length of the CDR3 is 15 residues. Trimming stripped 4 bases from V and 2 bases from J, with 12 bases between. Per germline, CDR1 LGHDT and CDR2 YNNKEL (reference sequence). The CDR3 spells CASSPTGVGNQPQHF. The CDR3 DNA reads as TGTGCCAGCAGCCCTACGGGGGTGGGCAATCAGCCCCAGCATTTT.

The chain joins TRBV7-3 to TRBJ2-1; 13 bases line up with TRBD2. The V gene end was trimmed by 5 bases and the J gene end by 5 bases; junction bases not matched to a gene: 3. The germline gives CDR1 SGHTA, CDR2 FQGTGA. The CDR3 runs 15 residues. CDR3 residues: CASSPGTSGDNEQFF. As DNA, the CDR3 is TGTGCCAGCAGCCCGGGGACTAGCGGGGACAATGAGCAGTTCTTC.

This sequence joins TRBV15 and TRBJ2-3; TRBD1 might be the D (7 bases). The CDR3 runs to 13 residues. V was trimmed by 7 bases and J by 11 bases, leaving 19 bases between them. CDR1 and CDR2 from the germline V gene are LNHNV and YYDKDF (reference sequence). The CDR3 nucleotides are TGTGCCACCACCGACAGGGTGGAGGGAGAGCAGTATTTT. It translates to CATTDRVEGEQYF.

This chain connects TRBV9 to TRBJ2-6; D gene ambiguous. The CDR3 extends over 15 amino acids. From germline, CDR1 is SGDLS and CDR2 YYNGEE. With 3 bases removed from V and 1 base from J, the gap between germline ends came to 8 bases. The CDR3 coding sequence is TGTGCCAGCAGCGGTAGAGTGTCTGGGGCCAACGTCCTGACTTTC. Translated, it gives CASSGRVSGANVLTF.

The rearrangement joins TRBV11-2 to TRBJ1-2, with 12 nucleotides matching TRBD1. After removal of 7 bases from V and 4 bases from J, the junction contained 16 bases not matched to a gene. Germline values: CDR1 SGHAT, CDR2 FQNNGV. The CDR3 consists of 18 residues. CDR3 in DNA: TGTGCCAGCACCACAACCGCCGGGACAGGGGGCCTAATCTATGGCTACACCTTC. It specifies CASTTTAGTGGLIYGYTF. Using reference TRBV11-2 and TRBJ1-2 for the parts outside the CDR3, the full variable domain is EAGVAQSPRYKIIEKRQSVAFWCNPISGHATLYWYQQILGQGPKLLIQFQNNGVVDDSQLPKDRFSAERLKGVDSTLKIQPAKLEDSAVYLCASTTTAGTGGLIYGYTFGSGTRLTVV.

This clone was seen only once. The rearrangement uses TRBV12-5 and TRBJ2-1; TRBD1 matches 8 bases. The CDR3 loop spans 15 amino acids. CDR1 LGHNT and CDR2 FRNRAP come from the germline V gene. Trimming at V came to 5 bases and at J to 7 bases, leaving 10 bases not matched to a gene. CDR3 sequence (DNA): TGTGCTAGTGGTCCCCCCAGGGGGCTGGGGAATGAGCAGTTCTTC. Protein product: CASGPPRGLGNEQFF.

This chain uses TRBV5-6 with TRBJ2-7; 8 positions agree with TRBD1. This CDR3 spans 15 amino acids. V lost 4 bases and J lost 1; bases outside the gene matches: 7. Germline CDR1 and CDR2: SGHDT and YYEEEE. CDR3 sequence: CASSPGTGISYEQYF. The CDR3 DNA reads TGTGCCAGCAGCCCCGGGACAGGTATTTCCTACGAGCAGTACTTC.

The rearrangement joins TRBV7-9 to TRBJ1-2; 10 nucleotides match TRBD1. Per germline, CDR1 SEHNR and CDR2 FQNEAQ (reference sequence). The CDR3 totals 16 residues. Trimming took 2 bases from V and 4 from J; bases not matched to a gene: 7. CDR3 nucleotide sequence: TGTGCCAGCAGCTTATTTGGACAGGGGGAACGCTATGGCTACACCTTC. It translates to CASSLFGQGERYGYTF.

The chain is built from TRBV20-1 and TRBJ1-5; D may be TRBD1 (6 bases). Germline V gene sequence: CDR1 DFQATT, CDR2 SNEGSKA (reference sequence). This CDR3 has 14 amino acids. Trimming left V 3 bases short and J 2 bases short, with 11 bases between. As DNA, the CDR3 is TGCAGTGCTAGTTCCAGGGGTGGCAATCAGCCCCAGCATTTT. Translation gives CSASSRGGNQPQHF.

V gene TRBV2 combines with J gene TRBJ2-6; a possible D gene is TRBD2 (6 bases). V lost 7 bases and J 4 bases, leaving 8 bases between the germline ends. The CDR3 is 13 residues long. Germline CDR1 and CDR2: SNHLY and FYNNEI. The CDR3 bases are TGTGCCAGCACGGGGGTGGGGGCCAACGTCCTGACTTTC. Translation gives CASTGVGANVLTF.

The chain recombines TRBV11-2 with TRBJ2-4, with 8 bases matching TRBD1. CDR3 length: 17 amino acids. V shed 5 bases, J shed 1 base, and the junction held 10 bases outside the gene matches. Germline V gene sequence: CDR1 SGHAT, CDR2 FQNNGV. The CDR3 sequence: CASSQKQGGLAKNIQYF. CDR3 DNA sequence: TGTGCCAGCAGCCAAAAACAGGGGGGCCTTGCCAAAAACATTCAGTACTTC. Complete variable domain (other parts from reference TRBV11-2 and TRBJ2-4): EAGVAQSPRYKIIEKRQSVAFWCNPISGHATLYWYQQILGQGPKLLIQFQNNGVVDDSQLPKDRFSAERLKGVDSTLKIQPAKLEDSAVYLCASSQKQGGLAKNIQYFGAGTRLSVL.

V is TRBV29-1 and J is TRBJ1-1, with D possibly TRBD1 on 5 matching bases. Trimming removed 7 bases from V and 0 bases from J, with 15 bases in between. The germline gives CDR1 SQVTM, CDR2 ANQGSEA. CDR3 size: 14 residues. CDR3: CSALARGVNTEAFF. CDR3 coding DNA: TGCAGCGCCCTTGCTCGGGGGGTGAACACTGAAGCTTTCTTT.

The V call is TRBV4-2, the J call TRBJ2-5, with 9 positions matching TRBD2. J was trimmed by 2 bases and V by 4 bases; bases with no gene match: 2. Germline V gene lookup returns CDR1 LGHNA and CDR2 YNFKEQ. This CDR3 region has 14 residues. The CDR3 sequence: CASSPTSGQETQYF. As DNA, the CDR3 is TGTGCCAGCAGCCCGACTAGCGGACAAGAGACCCAGTACTTC.

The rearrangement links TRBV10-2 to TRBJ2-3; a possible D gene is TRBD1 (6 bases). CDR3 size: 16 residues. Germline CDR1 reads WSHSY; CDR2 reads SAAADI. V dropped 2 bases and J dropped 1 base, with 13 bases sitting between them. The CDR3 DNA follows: TGCGCCAGCAGTGAGATCCGAGGGGGAGGCACAGATACGCAGTATTTT. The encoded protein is CASSEIRGGGTDTQYF.

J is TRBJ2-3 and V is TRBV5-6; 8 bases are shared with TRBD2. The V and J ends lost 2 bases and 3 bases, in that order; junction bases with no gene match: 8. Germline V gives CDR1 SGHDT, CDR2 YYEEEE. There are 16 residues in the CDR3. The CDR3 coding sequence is TGTGCCAGCAGCTTTAGCGGGGAACTGATTACAGATACGCAGTATTTT. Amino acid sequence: CASSFSGELITDTQYF.

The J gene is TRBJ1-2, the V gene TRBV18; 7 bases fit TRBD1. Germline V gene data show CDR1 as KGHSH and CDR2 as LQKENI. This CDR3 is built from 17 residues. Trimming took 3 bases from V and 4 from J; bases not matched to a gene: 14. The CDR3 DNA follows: TGTGCCAGCTCACCGCCACTAGGCGGGGCAGGGGGCTATGGCTACACCTTC. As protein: CASSPPLGGAGGYGYTF.

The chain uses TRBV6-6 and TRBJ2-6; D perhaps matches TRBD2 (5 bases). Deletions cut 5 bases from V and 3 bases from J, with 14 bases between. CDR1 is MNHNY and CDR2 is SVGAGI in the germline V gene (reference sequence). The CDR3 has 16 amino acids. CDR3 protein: CASSRTGSSGANVLTF. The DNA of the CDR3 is TGTGCCAGCAGTCGAACGGGGTCGAGTGGGGCCAACGTCCTGACTTTC.

The CDR3 region is CASSQEGGPYTF. For the CDR3, the DNA is TGTGCCAGCAGCCAAGAAGGGGGCCCCTACACCTTC. The rearrangement uses TRBV3-1 (or the pseudogene TRBV3-2) and TRBJ1-2; 7 bases match TRBD1. Germline V lookup: CDR1 LGHDT, CDR2 YNNKEL (reference sequence). Losses at the gene ends were 0 bases for V and 10 bases for J; bases not matched to a gene: 2. The CDR3 runs to 12 residues.

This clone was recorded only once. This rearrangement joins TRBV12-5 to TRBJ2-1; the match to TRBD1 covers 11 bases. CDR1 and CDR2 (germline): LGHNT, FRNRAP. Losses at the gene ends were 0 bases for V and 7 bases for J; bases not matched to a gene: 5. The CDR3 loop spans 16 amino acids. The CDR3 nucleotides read TGTGCTAGTGGTTTGGTCCGGACAGGGGGCAGGAATGAGCAGTTCTTC. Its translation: CASGLVRTGGRNEQFF.

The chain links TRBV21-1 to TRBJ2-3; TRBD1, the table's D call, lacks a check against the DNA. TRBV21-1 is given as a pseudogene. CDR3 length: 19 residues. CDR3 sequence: CASSEKWVRDRGVADTQYF. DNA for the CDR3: TGTGCCAGCAGCGAAAAGTGGGTACGGGACAGGGGTGTAGCAGATACGCAGTATTTT.

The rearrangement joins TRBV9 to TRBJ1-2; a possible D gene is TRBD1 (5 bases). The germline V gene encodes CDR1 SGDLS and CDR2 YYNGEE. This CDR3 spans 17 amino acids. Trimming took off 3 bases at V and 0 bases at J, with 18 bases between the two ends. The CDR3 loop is CASSARFEGAPNYGYTF. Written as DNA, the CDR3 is TGTGCCAGCAGCGCTCGTTTCGAAGGGGCCCCTAACTATGGCTACACCTTC.

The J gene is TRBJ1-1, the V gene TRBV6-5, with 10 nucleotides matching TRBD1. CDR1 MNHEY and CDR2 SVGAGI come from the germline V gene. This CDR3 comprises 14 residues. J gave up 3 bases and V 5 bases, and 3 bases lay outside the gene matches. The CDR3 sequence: CASSHGQGDTEAFF. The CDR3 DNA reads TGTGCCAGCAGTCATGGACAGGGGGACACTGAAGCTTTCTTT.

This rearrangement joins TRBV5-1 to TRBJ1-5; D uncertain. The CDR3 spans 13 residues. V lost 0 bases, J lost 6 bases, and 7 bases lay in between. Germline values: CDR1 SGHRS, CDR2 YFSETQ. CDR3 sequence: CASSLGHPQPQHF. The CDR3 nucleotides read TGCGCCAGCAGCTTGGGACACCCTCAGCCCCAGCATTTT.

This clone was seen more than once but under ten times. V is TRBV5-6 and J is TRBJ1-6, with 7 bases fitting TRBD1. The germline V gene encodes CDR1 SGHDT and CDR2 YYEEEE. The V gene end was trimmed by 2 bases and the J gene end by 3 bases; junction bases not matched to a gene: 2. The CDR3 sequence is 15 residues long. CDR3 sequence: CASSFRDSYNSPLHF. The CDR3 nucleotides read TGTGCCAGCAGCTTCCGGGACAGCTATAATTCACCCCTCCACTTT.